These 27 T cell receptor beta chains came from one sample sequenced in a study of T cell changes during pregnancy in multiple sclerosis. Produced via immunoSEQ multiplex PCR; TCRdb's table is partial and in-frame only. The sample lists 15,000 or so clones; more than 70% were seen once. Material: CD8+ T cells from peripheral blood mononuclear cells, obtained in the second trimester of pregnancy. These receptor sequences come from a female donor in good health, enrolled as a control in a pregnancy study.

The CDR3 loop reads CASSVHPRSYEQYF. The CDR3 nucleotides read TGTGCCAGCAGCGTCCATCCTCGGAGCTACGAGCAGTACTTC. The chain employs TRBV9 and TRBJ2-7; D not certain. Trimming took 2 bases from V and 3 from J, leaving 12 bases between them. In germline, CDR1 is SGDLS, CDR2 YYNGEE. This CDR3 region has 14 residues.

This chain connects TRBV6-1 to TRBJ1-5, with 7 bases identical to TRBD1. With 5 bases clipped from V and 4 bases from J, the junction kept 5 bases outside the gene matches. The germline gives CDR1 MNHNS, CDR2 SASEGT. The CDR3 extends over 14 amino acids. This chain's CDR3 is CASSRTGVNQPQHF. Written as DNA, the CDR3 is TGTGCCAGCAGTCGTACAGGGGTTAATCAGCCCCAGCATTTT.

The V and J genes are TRBV5-1 and TRBJ1-1, with 8 bases lining up with TRBD1. The CDR3 length is 15 residues. Germline loops: CDR1 SGHRS, CDR2 YFSETQ. V trimming: 1 base; J trimming: 1 base; junction bases outside the gene matches: 3. Here the CDR3 DNA reads TGCGCCAGCAGCTTGTCTCAGGGGGCGAACACTGAAGCTTTCTTT. It codes for CASSLSQGANTEAFF.

The genes are TRBV5-6 and TRBJ2-7; possible D gene TRBD1, 5 bases. V was trimmed by 3 bases and J by 0 bases, leaving 10 bases between them. The CDR3 has 14 residues. CDR1 SGHDT and CDR2 YYEEEE come from the germline V gene. Written as DNA, the CDR3 is TGTGCCAGCAGCTACTTGGGGCCCTCCTACGAGCAGTACTTC. Protein: CASSYLGPSYEQYF.

The chain is built from TRBV6-1 and TRBJ2-7, with D possibly being TRBD2 (6 bases). This CDR3 has 13 residues. V lost 8 bases, J lost 0 bases, and 11 bases lay in between. CDR1 and CDR2 from the germline V gene are MNHNS and SASEGT. Written as DNA, the CDR3 is TGTGCCAGCGGCCTGGACTACTCCTACGAGCAGTACTTC. Encoded protein: CASGLDYSYEQYF.

The V call is TRBV28, the J call TRBJ2-5, with D maybe TRBD1 (6 bases). The V gene's germline CDR1 is MDHEN and CDR2 SYDVKM. Between the trimmed V and J ends, which lost 10 bases and 4 bases, there was a span of 22 bases. This CDR3 is built from 15 residues. The CDR3 loop reads CAIKRPGVSGETQYF. As DNA, the CDR3 is TGTGCCATCAAACGGCCAGGGGTTTCAGGAGAGACCCAGTACTTC.

This CDR3 reads CASRTGDVDEQFF. DNA for the CDR3: TGTGCCAGCCGGACAGGGGATGTGGATGAGCAGTTCTTC. V is TRBV6-1 and J is TRBJ2-1, with 9 bases aligning to TRBD1. This CDR3 comprises 13 residues. Trimming took 8 bases from V and 8 from J; bases not matched to a gene: 7. In germline, CDR1 is MNHNS, CDR2 SASEGT.

The J gene is TRBJ1-4, the V gene TRBV7-2; a weak D match, TRBD1 (6 bases). The CDR3 consists of 14 residues. The V end lost 8 bases, the J end lost 8 bases, and 18 bases lay between the germline ends. Germline lookup yields CDR1 SGHTA and CDR2 FQGNSA. CDR3 nucleotide sequence: TGTGCCAGCGGAGCCGGGGCAGGGGACGAAAAACTGTTTTTT. Translation: CASGAGAGDEKLFF.

J is TRBJ2-7 and V is TRBV7-8, with 9 nucleotides matching TRBD2. The CDR3 is 15 residues long. From germline, CDR1 is SGHVS and CDR2 FQNEAQ. V shed 4 bases, J shed 4 bases, and the junction held 8 bases outside the gene matches. CDR3 sequence (DNA): TGTGCCAGCAGCTCATGGGCTAGCGGGGTTTACGAGCAGTACTTC. Translation: CASSSWASGVYEQYF.

The V gene is TRBV4-3, the J gene TRBJ2-5, with D tentatively TRBD2 (6 bases). This CDR3 spans 13 amino acids. With 5 bases removed from V and 7 bases from J, the gap between germline ends came to 14 bases. Germline CDR1 is LGHNA and CDR2 is YSLEER. The CDR3 DNA reads TGCGCCAGCAGCGAGGTCCGGGGGTTGACCCAGTACTTC. Protein: CASSEVRGLTQYF.

The J gene is TRBJ2-1, the V gene TRBV19; 7 bases map to TRBD2. The CDR3 sequence is 16 residues long. The ends lost 6 bases at V and 2 bases at J; junction bases unmatched: 10. Looked up from germline, CDR1 is LNHDA and CDR2 is SQIVND (reference sequence). The CDR3 nucleotides read TGTGCCAGTAGCACCGGGACTACCACGACCTACAATGAGCAGTTCTTC. Protein product: CASSTGTTTTYNEQFF.

This chain connects TRBV7-2 to TRBJ2-3, with TRBD1 as a possible D gene (5 bases). The CDR3 spans 16 residues. The V end was cut by 4 bases, the J end by 4 bases, with 18 bases between. From germline, CDR1 is SGHTA and CDR2 FQGNSA. This chain's CDR3 is CASSSNPFSRADTQYF. The CDR3 DNA sequence: TGTGCCAGCAGCTCGAATCCGTTTAGCAGGGCAGATACGCAGTATTTT.

The V and J genes are TRBV7-9 and TRBJ1-4, with TRBD1 identical over 7 bases. J was trimmed by 5 bases and V by 5 bases; bases with no gene match: 8. The CDR3 is 15 residues long. Germline-derived CDR1 and CDR2 are SEHNR and FQNEAQ (reference sequence). CDR3 loop: CASSAPGQSNEKLFF. The DNA for the CDR3 is TGTGCCAGCAGCGCGCCGGGACAGTCAAATGAAAAACTGTTTTTT.

The chain employs TRBV9 and TRBJ2-1, with a weak D call TRBD2 (5 bases). The CDR3 totals 14 residues. V was clipped by 4 bases and J by 4 bases, with 12 bases between them. Germline V gene lookup returns CDR1 SGDLS and CDR2 YYNGEE. DNA of the CDR3: TGTGCCAGCAGCCGGGGATGGGGATACAATGAGCAGTTCTTC. Residues: CASSRGWGYNEQFF. Together with reference TRBV9 and TRBJ2-1, the CDR3 gives the full variable domain: DSGVTQTPKHLITATGQRVTLRCSPRSGDLSVYWYQQSLDQGLQFLIQYYNGEERAKGNILERFSAQQFPDLHSELNLSSLELGDSALYFCASSRGWGYNEQFFGPGTRLTVL.

The chain couples TRBV5-1 to TRBJ2-7; tentative D call: TRBD2 (5 bases). Looked up from germline, CDR1 is SGHRS and CDR2 is YFSETQ. The CDR3 has 11 residues. V was pared by 0 bases and J by 12 bases, with 10 bases between. CDR3 nucleotides: TGCGCCAGCAGCTTGGGAGGGCATACGTACTTC. This sequence encodes CASSLGGHTYF.

The gene calls are TRBV10-3 and TRBJ2-3, with 11 positions matching TRBD1. J lost 3 bases, V lost 6 bases, and 11 bases had no gene match. Germline-derived CDR1 and CDR2 are ENHRY and SYGVKD. The CDR3 sequence is 17 residues long. The CDR3 region is CAIRGSGTGGETDTQYF. Written as DNA, the CDR3 is TGTGCCATCAGAGGAAGCGGGACAGGGGGTGAAACAGATACGCAGTATTTT.

The V call is TRBV5-1, the J call TRBJ1-4; D is perhaps TRBD1 (5 bases). V shed 2 bases and J shed 8 bases, with 16 bases lying between them. The CDR3 has 15 residues. Looked up from germline, CDR1 is SGHRS and CDR2 is YFSETQ. The CDR3 nucleotides are TGCGCCAGCAGCTTTTCAGGGTATCGGCGCGAAAAACTGTTTTTT. As protein: CASSFSGYRREKLFF.

The chain links TRBV6-9 to TRBJ2-2; D is unresolved. V lost 8 bases to trimming and J lost 5 bases, with 3 bases between them. The CDR3 is 10 residues long. Germline V CDR1 and CDR2: MNHGY, SVAAGI. CDR3 region: CASLTGELFF. In DNA, the CDR3 is TGTGCCAGCTTAACCGGGGAGCTGTTTTTT.

The CDR3 DNA is TGTGCCAGCAGCTCCTCCTTGAACACTGAAGCTTTCTTT. It specifies CASSSSLNTEAFF. The gene calls are TRBV7-9 and TRBJ1-1; unclear D gene. CDR3 length equals 13 residues. Looked up from germline, CDR1 is SEHNR and CDR2 is FQNEAQ (reference sequence). Trimming took 4 bases from V and 0 from J, leaving 6 bases between them.

This rearrangement joins TRBV15 to TRBJ2-5; 9 bases fit TRBD1. Trimming at V came to 1 base and at J to 1 base, leaving 1 base not matched to a gene. In germline, CDR1 is LNHNV, CDR2 YYDKDF (reference sequence). CDR3 length: 15 residues. The CDR3 loop reads CATSRGQGGQETQYF. DNA for the CDR3: TGTGCCACCAGCAGAGGACAGGGGGGCCAAGAGACCCAGTACTTC.

This clone is labeled medium-sized. The J gene is TRBJ2-7, the V gene TRBV19; a weak D match, TRBD2 (6 bases). The CDR3 extends over 14 amino acids. Germline V gene data show CDR1 as LNHDA and CDR2 as SQIVND (reference sequence). V lost 5 bases and J lost 3, with 14 bases in between. CDR3 sequence reads: CASSPHGGGYEQYF. For the CDR3, the DNA is TGTGCCAGTAGTCCCCATGGGGGAGGCTACGAGCAGTACTTC.

The chain uses TRBV7-2 and TRBJ2-2; D is unresolved. V lost 4 bases, J lost 6 bases, and 9 bases lay in between. Germline lookup yields CDR1 SGHTA and CDR2 FQGNSA. This CDR3 is 13 amino acids long. CDR3 in DNA: TGTGCCAGCAGCTCTCCACTGCCCGGGGAGCTGTTTTTT. Residues: CASSSPLPGELFF.

This chain joins TRBV28 and TRBJ2-1, with D uncertain. V gave up 4 bases and J gave up 7 bases, with 5 bases separating them. This CDR3 has 11 residues. Per the germline V gene, CDR1 is MDHEN and CDR2 is SYDVKM. CDR3 amino acids: CASSSGNEQFF. The CDR3 DNA reads TGTGCCAGCAGTTCCGGGAATGAGCAGTTCTTC.

In its sample, this clone was seen once. This chain uses TRBV10-3 with TRBJ2-5, with D perhaps TRBD2 (6 bases). This CDR3 contains 17 residues. V shed 2 bases and J shed 4 bases, with 20 bases lying between them. Germline CDR1 is ENHRY and CDR2 is SYGVKD. This CDR3 reads CAISETEMGGRGETQYF. The CDR3 DNA reads as TGTGCCATCAGTGAGACGGAAATGGGGGGACGAGGAGAGACCCAGTACTTC.

This chain uses TRBV29-1 with TRBJ2-7; 11 nucleotides match TRBD2. This CDR3 is built from 17 residues. Germline CDR1 and CDR2: SQVTM and ANQGSEA. Trimming removed 4 bases from V and 7 bases from J; junction bases left unmatched: 18. The DNA of the CDR3 is TGCAGCGTTGTATCCCCTCGACTTAGCGGGAGGGCCAGGGAGCAGTACTTC. This codes for CSVVSPRLSGRAREQYF.

CDR3 sequence (DNA): TGTGCCAGCAGTGACTCTAGCTCTGGGGCCAACGTCCTGACTTTC. Translated, it gives CASSDSSSGANVLTF. V and J are TRBV6-4 and TRBJ2-6, with D hard to call. V lost 0 bases to trimming and J lost 0 bases, with 3 bases between them. There are 15 residues in the CDR3. Germline CDR1 MRHNA, CDR2 SNTAGT.

This clone is termed large. The chain is built from TRBV28 and TRBJ1-1, with a weak D call TRBD1 (5 bases). Germline V gives CDR1 MDHEN, CDR2 SYDVKM. The CDR3 runs to 15 residues. V was trimmed by 2 bases and J by 3 bases, leaving 13 bases between them. CDR3 nucleotides: TGTGCCAGCAGTTTACTTCAGGGAATGGACACTGAAGCTTTCTTT. Its translation: CASSLLQGMDTEAFF. Drawing the rest from reference TRBV28 and TRBJ1-1, the complete variable domain is DVKVTQSSRYLVKRTGEKVFLECVQDMDHENMFWYRQDPGLGLRLIYFSYDVKMKEKGDIPEGYSVSREKKERFSLILESASTNQTSMYLCASSLLQGMDTEAFFGQGTRLTVV.